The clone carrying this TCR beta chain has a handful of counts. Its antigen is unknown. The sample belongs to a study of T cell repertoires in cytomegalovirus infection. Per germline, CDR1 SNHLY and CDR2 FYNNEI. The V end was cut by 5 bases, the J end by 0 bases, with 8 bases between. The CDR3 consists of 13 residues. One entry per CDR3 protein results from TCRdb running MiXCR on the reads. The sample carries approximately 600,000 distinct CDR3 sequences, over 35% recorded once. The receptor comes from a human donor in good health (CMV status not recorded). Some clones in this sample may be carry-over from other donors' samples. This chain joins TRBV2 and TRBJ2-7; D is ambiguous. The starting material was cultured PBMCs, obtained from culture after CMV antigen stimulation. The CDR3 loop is CASSIHDSYEQYF. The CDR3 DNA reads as TGTGCCAGCAGTATACACGACTCCTACGAGCAGTACTTC.